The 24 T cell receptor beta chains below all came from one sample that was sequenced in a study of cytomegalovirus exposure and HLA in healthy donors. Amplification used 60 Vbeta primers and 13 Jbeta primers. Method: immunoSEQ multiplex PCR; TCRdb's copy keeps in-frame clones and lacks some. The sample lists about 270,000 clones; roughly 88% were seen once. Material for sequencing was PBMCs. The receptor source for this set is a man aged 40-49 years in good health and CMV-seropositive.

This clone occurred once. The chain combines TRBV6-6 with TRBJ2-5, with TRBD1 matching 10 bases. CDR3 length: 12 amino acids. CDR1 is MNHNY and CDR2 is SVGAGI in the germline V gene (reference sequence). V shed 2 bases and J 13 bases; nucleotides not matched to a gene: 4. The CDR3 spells CASSYRTGGGYF. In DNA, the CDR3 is TGTGCCAGCAGTTACCGGACAGGGGGAGGGTACTTC.

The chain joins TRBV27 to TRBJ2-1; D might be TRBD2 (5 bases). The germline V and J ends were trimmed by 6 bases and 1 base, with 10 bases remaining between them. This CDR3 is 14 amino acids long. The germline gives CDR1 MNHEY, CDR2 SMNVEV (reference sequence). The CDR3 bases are TGTGCCAGCAGACTGGACTTATCCTACAATGAGCAGTTCTTC. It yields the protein CASRLDLSYNEQFF.

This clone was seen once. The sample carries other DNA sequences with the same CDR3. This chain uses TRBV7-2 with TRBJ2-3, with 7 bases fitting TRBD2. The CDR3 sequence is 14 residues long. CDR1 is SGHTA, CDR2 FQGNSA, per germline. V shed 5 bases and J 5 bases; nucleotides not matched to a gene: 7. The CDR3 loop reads CASSGGGSIDTQYF. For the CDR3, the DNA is TGTGCCAGCAGCGGGGGGGGGTCTATAGATACGCAGTATTTT.

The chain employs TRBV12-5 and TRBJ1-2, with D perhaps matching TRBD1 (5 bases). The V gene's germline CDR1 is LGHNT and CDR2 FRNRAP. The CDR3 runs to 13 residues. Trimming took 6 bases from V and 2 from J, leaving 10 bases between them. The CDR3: CASGTGLNYGYTF. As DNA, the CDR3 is TGTGCTAGTGGGACGGGACTAAACTATGGCTACACCTTC. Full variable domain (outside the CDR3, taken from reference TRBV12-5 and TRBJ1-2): DARVTQTPRHKVTEMGQEVTMRCQPILGHNTVFWYRQTMMQGLELLAYFRNRAPLDDSGMPKDRFSAEMPDATLATLKIQPSEPRDSAVYFCASGTGLNYGYTFGSGTRLTVV.

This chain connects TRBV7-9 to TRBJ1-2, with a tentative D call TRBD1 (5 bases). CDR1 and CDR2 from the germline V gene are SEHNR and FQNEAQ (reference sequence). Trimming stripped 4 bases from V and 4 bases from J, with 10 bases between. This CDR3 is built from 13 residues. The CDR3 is CASSSGGGYGYTF. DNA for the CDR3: TGTGCCAGCAGCTCCGGGGGGGGCTATGGCTACACCTTC.

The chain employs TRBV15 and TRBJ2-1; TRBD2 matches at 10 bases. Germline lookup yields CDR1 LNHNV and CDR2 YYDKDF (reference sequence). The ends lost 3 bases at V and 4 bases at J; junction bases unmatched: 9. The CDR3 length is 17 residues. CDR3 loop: CATSSGATSGTYNEQFF. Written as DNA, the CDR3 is TGTGCCACCAGCAGCGGGGCCACTAGCGGGACTTACAATGAGCAGTTCTTC. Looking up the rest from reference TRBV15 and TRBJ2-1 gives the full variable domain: DAMVIQNPRYQVTQFGKPVTLSCSQTLNHNVMYWYQQKSSQAPKLLFHYYDKDFNNEADTPDNFQSRRPNTSFCFLDIRSPGLGDTAMYLCATSSGATSGTYNEQFFGPGTRLTVL.

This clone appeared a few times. The CDR3 nucleotides read TGTGCCAGCAGCTCGTCAGGGCTGCGCACTGAAGCTTTCTTT. Protein product: CASSSSGLRTEAFF. The chain has TRBV7-6 and TRBJ1-1; weak D call: TRBD1 (5 bases). Trimming stripped 4 bases from V and 4 bases from J, with 13 bases between. This CDR3 contains 14 residues. The germline V gene has CDR1 SGHVS and CDR2 FNYEAQ.

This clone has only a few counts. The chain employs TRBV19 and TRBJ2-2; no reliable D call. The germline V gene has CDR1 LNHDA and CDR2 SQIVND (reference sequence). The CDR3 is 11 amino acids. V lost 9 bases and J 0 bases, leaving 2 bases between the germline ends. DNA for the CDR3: TGTGCCAGCGCGAACACCGGGGAGCTGTTTTTT. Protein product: CASANTGELFF.

CDR3 sequence (DNA): TGTGCCAGCAGCATACCGACTGATACTGGAAACACCATATATTTT. It yields the protein CASSIPTDTGNTIYF. The chain links TRBV7-9 to TRBJ1-3; D call uncertain. This CDR3 has 15 amino acids. The V end lost 5 bases, the J end lost 2 bases, and 13 bases lay between the germline ends. Looked up from germline, CDR1 is SEHNR and CDR2 is FQNEAQ (reference sequence). The whole variable domain, remainder taken from reference TRBV7-9 and TRBJ1-3, is DTGVSQNPRHKITKRGQNVTFRCDPISEHNRLYWYRQTLGQGPEFLTYFQNEAQLEKSRLLSDRFSAERPKGSFSTLEIQRTEQGDSAMYLCASSIPTDTGNTIYFGEGSWLTVV.

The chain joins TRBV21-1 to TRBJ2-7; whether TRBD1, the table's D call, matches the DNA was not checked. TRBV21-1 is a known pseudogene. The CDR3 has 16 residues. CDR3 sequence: CASSPSPGQGGYEQYF. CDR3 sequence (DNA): TGTGCCAGCAGCCCATCCCCCGGACAGGGAGGGTACGAGCAGTACTTC.

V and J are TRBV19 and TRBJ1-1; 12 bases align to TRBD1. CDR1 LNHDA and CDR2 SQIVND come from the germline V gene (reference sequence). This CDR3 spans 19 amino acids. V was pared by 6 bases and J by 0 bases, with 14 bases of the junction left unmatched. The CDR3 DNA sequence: TGTGCCAGTAGGCGTGTCCCGGGACAGGGGGCGAGGATGAACACTGAAGCTTTCTTT. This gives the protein CASRRVPGQGARMNTEAFF.

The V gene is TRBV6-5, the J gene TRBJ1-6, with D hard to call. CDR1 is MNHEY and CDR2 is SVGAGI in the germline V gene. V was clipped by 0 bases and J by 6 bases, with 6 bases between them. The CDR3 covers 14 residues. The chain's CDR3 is CASSYSEGNSPLHF. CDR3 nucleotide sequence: TGTGCCAGCAGTTACTCGGAGGGTAATTCACCCCTCCACTTT.

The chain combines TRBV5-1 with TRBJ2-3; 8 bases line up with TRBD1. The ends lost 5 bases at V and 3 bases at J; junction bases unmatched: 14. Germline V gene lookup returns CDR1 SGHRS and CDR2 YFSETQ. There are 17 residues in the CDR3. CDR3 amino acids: CASRFLQGAGRTDTQYF. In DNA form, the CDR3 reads TGCGCCAGCAGATTTCTCCAGGGGGCGGGGAGGACAGATACGCAGTATTTT.

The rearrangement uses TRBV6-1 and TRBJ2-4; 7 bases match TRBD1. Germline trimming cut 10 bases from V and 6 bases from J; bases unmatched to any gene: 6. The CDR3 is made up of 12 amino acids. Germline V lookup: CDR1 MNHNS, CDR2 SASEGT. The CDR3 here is CATYTGVNIQYF. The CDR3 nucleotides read TGTGCCACATACACAGGGGTAAACATTCAGTACTTC.

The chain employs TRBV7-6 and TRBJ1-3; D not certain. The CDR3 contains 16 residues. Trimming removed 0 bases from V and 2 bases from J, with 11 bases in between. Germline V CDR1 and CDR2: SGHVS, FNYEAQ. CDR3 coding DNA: TGTGCCAGCAGCTTAGCGCCAACAGACCCTGGAAACACCATATATTTT. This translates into CASSLAPTDPGNTIYF.

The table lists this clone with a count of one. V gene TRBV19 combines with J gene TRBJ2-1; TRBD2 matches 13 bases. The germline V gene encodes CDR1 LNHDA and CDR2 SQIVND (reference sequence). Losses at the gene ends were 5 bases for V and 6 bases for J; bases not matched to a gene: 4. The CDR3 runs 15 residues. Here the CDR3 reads CASSLTSGRANEQFF. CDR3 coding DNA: TGTGCCAGTAGTCTTACTAGCGGGAGGGCCAATGAGCAGTTCTTC.

CDR3 nucleotide sequence: TGTGCCAGCAGTTCTTACAGGGGGCATGGCTACACCTTC. Translated: CASSSYRGHGYTF. This chain uses TRBV27 with TRBJ1-2, with 9 bases identical to TRBD1. With V trimmed by 4 bases and J by 6 bases, 3 bases remained unmatched. The CDR3 has 13 amino acids. Germline V gives CDR1 MNHEY, CDR2 SMNVEV (reference sequence).

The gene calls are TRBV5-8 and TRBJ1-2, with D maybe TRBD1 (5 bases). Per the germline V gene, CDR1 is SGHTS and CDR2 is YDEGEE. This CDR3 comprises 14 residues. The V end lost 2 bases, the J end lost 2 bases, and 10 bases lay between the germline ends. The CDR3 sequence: CASSLRRGNYGYTF. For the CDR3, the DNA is TGTGCCAGCAGCTTACGGAGGGGCAACTATGGCTACACCTTC. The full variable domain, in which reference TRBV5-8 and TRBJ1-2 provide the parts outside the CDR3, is EAGVTQSPTHLIKTRGQQATLRCSPISGHTSVYWYQQALGLGLQFLLWYDEGEERNRGNFPPRFSGRQFPNYSSELNVNALELEDSALYLCASSLRRGNYGYTFGSGTRLTVV.

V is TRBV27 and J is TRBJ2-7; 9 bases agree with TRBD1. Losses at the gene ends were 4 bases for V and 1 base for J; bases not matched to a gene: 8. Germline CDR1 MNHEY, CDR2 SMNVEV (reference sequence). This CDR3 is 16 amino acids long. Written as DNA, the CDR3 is TGTGCCAGCAGTTCATTACAGGGGGCCCAATCCTACGAGCAGTACTTC. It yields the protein CASSSLQGAQSYEQYF.

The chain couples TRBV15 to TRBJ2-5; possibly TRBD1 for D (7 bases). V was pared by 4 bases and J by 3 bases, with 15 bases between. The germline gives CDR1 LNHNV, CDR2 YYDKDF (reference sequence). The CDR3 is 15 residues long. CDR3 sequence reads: CATSTAGGPEETQYF. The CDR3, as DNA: TGTGCCACCAGCACTGCAGGGGGGCCCGAAGAGACCCAGTACTTC.

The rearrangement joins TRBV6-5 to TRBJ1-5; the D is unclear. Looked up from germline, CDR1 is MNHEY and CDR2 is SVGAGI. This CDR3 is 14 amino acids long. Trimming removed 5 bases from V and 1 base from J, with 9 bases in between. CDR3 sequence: CASSDQASNQPQHF. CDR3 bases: TGTGCCAGCAGTGATCAGGCGAGCAATCAGCCCCAGCATTTT.

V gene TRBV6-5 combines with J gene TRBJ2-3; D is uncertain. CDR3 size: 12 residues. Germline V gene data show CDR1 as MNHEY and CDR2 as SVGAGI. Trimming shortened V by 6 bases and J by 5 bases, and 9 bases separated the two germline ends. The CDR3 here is CASRPSGDTQYF. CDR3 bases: TGTGCCAGCAGGCCCTCGGGAGATACGCAGTATTTT.

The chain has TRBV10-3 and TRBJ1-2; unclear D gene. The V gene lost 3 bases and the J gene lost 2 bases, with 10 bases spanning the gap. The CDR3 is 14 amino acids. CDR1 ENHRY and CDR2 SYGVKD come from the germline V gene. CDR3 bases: TGTGCCATCAGTGAAGGAACGGAGAACTATGGCTACACCTTC. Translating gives CAISEGTENYGYTF.

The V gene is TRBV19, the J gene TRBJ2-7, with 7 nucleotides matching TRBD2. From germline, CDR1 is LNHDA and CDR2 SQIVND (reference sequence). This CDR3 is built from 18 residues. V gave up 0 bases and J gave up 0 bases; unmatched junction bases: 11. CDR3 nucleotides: TGTGCCAGTAGTATAGATCTTTGGGCAAAGCGGGGCTCCTACGAGCAGTACTTC. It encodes CASSIDLWAKRGSYEQYF.